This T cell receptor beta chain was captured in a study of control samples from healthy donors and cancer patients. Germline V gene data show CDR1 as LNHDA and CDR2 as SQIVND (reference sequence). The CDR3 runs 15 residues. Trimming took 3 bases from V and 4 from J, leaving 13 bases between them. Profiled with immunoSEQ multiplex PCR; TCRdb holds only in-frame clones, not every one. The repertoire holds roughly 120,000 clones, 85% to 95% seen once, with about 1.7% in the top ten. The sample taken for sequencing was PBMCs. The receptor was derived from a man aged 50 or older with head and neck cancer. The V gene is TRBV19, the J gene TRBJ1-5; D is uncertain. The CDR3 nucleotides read TGTGCCAGTAGTATTTCTAGGGTGGGAAATCAGCCCCAGCATTTT. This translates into CASSISRVGNQPQHF.